The rows below give T cell receptor beta chains drawn from one sample of a study of PD-1 blockade in classical Hodgkin lymphoma. Clones were sequenced by immunoSEQ multiplex PCR, and TCRdb holds only the in-frame ones, with some missing. The table includes around 20,000 clones, approximately 81% detected once. Source: peripheral blood mononuclear cells (PBMCs), taken before the second cycle of nivolumab. Every receptor here comes from a human donor with classical Hodgkin lymphoma. The CDR3 runs from the conserved cysteine through the conserved F or W. A D gene is named only where the DNA matches it firmly. Only part of the rows carry a size: once, few, many, or a class if the clone is expanded.

D gene	J gene	CDR3 length	clone size	V gene	CDR3 DNA	CDR3 protein
TRBD1	TRBJ1-2	13	NA	TRBV7-2	TGTGCCAGCAGACGGACAGGGAGCTATGGCTACACCTTC	CASRRTGSYGYTF
NA	TRBJ1-6	17	NA	TRBV1	TGCACATACCGCCGTAACGGGGCAAGCTCCTATAATTCACCCCTCCACTTT	CTYRRNGASSYNSPLHF
TRBD1	TRBJ2-5	16	NA	TRBV28	TGTGCCAGCAGCGAAGCTGGACAGGCCCTCAGCGAGACCCAGTACTTC	CASSEAGQALSETQYF
TRBD1	TRBJ2-5	16	NA	TRBV7-2	TGTGCCAGCAGCTTTCTTGGACAGGGGGCTTCGGAGACCCAGTACTTC	CASSFLGQGASETQYF
NA	TRBJ1-1	11	NA	TRBV25-1	TGTGCCAGCAGTACATACACTGAAGCTTTCTTT	CASSTYTEAFF
TRBD1	TRBJ1-5	15	NA	TRBV19	TGTGCCAGTAGTTCCCGGGACAGGGGCAATCAGCCCCAGCATTTT	CASSSRDRGNQPQHF
TRBD1	TRBJ1-2	17	NA	TRBV6-1	TGTGCCAGCAGTGTTGGCGGGACAGGGTTAGGGATCTATGGCTACACCTTC	CASSVGGTGLGIYGYTF
NA	TRBJ2-7	15	NA	TRBV7-9	TGTGCCAGCAGCTCTTACGACAGCAGCTCCTACGAGCAGTACTTC	CASSSYDSSSYEQYF
TRBD1	TRBJ1-1	17	NA	TRBV2	TGTGCCAGCAGTGAAAACCTACTAACAGGGGGCCCGACTGAAGCTTTCTTT	CASSENLLTGGPTEAFF
TRBD1	TRBJ1-3	14	NA	TRBV6-1	TGTGCCAGCACTTGGACAGGGAGCGGAAACACCATATATTTT	CASTWTGSGNTIYF
NA	TRBJ1-4	13	NA	TRBV7-2	TGTGCCAGCAGCTCAGAAGGTCGGGGAAAACTGTTTTTT	CASSSEGRGKLFF
NA	TRBJ2-3	15	NA	TRBV9	TGTGCCAGCAGCGTAGGGCCTAGTTCAGGAGATACGCAGTATTTT	CASSVGPSSGDTQYF
TRBD1	TRBJ1-4	13	NA	TRBV19	TGTGCCAGTAAGCGGACAGGGGACGAAAAACTGTTTTTT	CASKRTGDEKLFF
NA	TRBJ1-2	12	NA	TRBV29-1	TGCAGCGGACGGGGGAGGAACTATGGCTACACCTTC	CSGRGRNYGYTF
NA	TRBJ2-3	13	NA	TRBV7-2	TGTGCCAGCAGCCCTGGAGTCACAGATACGCAGTATTTT	CASSPGVTDTQYF
NA	TRBJ2-2	13	few	TRBV5-1	TGCGCCAGCAGCTTACACAACACCGGGGAGCTGTTTTTT	CASSLHNTGELFF
TRBD1	TRBJ2-3	16	NA	TRBV7-9	TGTGCCAGCAGCCCGCACAGGGGGCGCGTCTCAGATACGCAGTATTTT	CASSPHRGRVSDTQYF
NA	TRBJ2-2	15	NA	TRBV19	TGTGCCAGTAGTATGGAACAGCTCGGGTACGGGGAGCTGTTTTTT	CASSMEQLGYGELFF
NA	TRBJ1-1	16	NA	TRBV6-1	TGTGCCAGCAGTGCCCTGACAGTTACCATCCCCACTGAAGCTTTCTTT	CASSALTVTIPTEAFF
NA	TRBJ2-2	15	few	TRBV4-1	TGCGCCAGCAGCTTCCGGACAGCGAACACCGGGGAGCTGTTTTTT	CASSFRTANTGELFF